The clone carrying this T cell receptor beta chain has a handful of counts. Its antigen is as yet unknown. The entry originates in a study of T-cell reconstitution after alpha-beta-depleted transplantation in children. From germline, CDR1 is DFQATT and CDR2 SNEGSKA (reference sequence). The germline V and J ends were trimmed by 3 bases and 3 bases, with 6 bases remaining between them. The length of the CDR3 is 11 residues. Unique molecular identifiers were incorporated during preparation of the TCRbeta library. Each CDR3 protein gets one entry after TCRdb re-called the PCR reads with MiXCR. The repertoire holds about 250,000 distinct CDR3 sequences, with about 24% as singletons. Study-level results: Several hundred expanded graft clones reportedly gave rise to the alpha-beta T cells present about two months after transplant. The authors attributed T-cell counts and diversity one year after transplant mostly to newly produced T cells. From surviving recipient T cells and thymic progenitors came the high day-60 TCRbeta diversity observed in some patients.

The sequenced sample was PBMCs, mostly from graft donor cells, obtained 360 days after TCRalphabeta/CD19-depleted stem cell transplant. This receptor was taken from a female patient aged 2 to 10 who had a stem cell transplant for congenital amegakaryocytic thrombocytopenia, so the T cells may come from the graft donor. This chain links TRBV20-1 with TRBJ2-7; D is unresolved. The CDR3 region is CSASDNYEQYF. The DNA of the CDR3 is TGCAGTGCTAGCGACAACTACGAGCAGTACTTC.